The 18 T cell receptor beta chains below all came from one sample that was sequenced in a study of graft-versus-host responses after intestinal transplantation. The table came from immunoSEQ multiplex PCR; TCRdb's copy has only in-frame clones and leaves some out. The table shows roughly 69,000 clones, with around nine tenths occurring only once. Sequenced here: bone marrow, sampled roughly 780 days after intestinal transplantation. All receptors derive from a human patient who received an intestinal transplant, so some T cells may come from the graft donor.

V usage is TRBV27 and J usage is TRBJ2-7; no firm D call. Per the germline V gene, CDR1 is MNHEY and CDR2 is SMNVEV (reference sequence). The CDR3 totals 14 residues. The V gene lost 0 bases and the J gene lost 2 bases, with 8 bases spanning the gap. The chain's CDR3 is CASSLSGDTYEQYF. The CDR3 region has the DNA TGTGCCAGCAGTTTATCTGGGGATACCTACGAGCAGTACTTC.

The chain carries TRBV5-1 and TRBJ1-2; D is unclear. The germline CDR1 and CDR2 sequences are SGHRS and YFSETQ. The CDR3 consists of 15 residues. The V end was cut by 0 bases, the J end by 0 bases, with 9 bases between. CDR3 loop: CASSLGSRANYGYTF. CDR3 sequence (DNA): TGCGCCAGCAGCTTGGGGTCTCGGGCTAACTATGGCTACACCTTC.

The rearrangement joins TRBV5-4 to TRBJ2-7, with D hard to call. V lost 0 bases and J lost 6, with 13 bases in between. Germline CDR1 SGHNT, CDR2 YYREEE (reference sequence). The CDR3 totals 14 residues. The chain's CDR3 is CASSLEELNSEQYF. The CDR3 DNA is TGTGCCAGCAGCTTGGAGGAATTGAATAGCGAGCAGTACTTC. The variable domain in full, with the rest retrieved from reference TRBV5-4 and TRBJ2-7, is ETGVTQSPTHLIKTRGQQVTLRCSSQSGHNTVSWYQQALGQGPQFIFQYYREEENGRGNFPPRFSGLQFPNYSSELNVNALELDDSALYLCASSLEELNSEQYFGPGTRLTVT.

This chain connects TRBV6-6 to TRBJ1-2, with D possibly TRBD1 on 5 matching bases. V lost 2 bases, J lost 3 bases, and 7 bases lay in between. Germline-derived CDR1 and CDR2 are MNHNY and SVGAGI (reference sequence). This CDR3 has 13 residues. The CDR3 spells CASSYGADYGYTF. The CDR3 DNA reads as TGTGCCAGCAGTTACGGGGCTGACTATGGCTACACCTTC.

The V gene is TRBV27, the J gene TRBJ2-2; 8 bases fit TRBD1. There are 14 residues in the CDR3. J lost 7 bases, V lost 6 bases, and 7 bases had no gene match. Germline assignment: CDR1 MNHEY and CDR2 SMNVEV (reference sequence). The CDR3 loop reads CASSPLQGDGELFF. As DNA, the CDR3 is TGTGCCAGCAGCCCTCTACAGGGGGACGGGGAGCTGTTTTTT.

The J gene is TRBJ2-1, the V gene TRBV19; D may be TRBD1 or TRBD2 (5 bases each). Trimming stripped 4 bases from V and 8 bases from J, with 15 bases between. The germline V gene has CDR1 LNHDA and CDR2 SQIVND (reference sequence). The length of the CDR3 is 14 residues. CDR3 nucleotides: TGTGCCAGTAGTACCCTCGGGGCTACAGATGAGCAGTTCTTC. This sequence encodes CASSTLGATDEQFF.

The V gene is TRBV2, the J gene TRBJ2-2; 9 positions agree with TRBD2. The V segment lost 6 bases and the J segment 2 bases; nucleotides outside the gene matches: 4. This CDR3 is built from 15 residues. The germline CDR1 and CDR2 sequences are SNHLY and FYNNEI. CDR3 protein: CASSSSGINTGELFF. CDR3 nucleotides: TGTGCCAGCAGCTCTAGCGGGATAAACACCGGGGAGCTGTTTTTT.

J is TRBJ2-5 and V is TRBV6-6; D is unresolved. Germline CDR1 is MNHNY and CDR2 is SVGAGI (reference sequence). The CDR3 loop spans 13 amino acids. Trimming stripped 1 base from V and 3 bases from J, with 6 bases between. As DNA, the CDR3 is TGTGCCAGCAGTTACTATGCGAAAGAGACCCAGTACTTC. Translating it yields CASSYYAKETQYF.

This chain connects TRBV2 to TRBJ2-7; TRBD2 might be the D (6 bases). Germline CDR1 and CDR2: SNHLY and FYNNEI. Deletions cut 6 bases from V and 6 bases from J, with 6 bases between. The CDR3 runs 10 residues. The CDR3 loop reads CASREGEQYF. For the CDR3, the DNA is TGTGCCAGCAGGGAGGGCGAGCAGTACTTC.

The V gene is TRBV2, the J gene TRBJ2-5; D is unclear. TRBJ2-7 explains the end of the DNA better; the J call may be wrong. Germline V lookup: CDR1 SNHLY, CDR2 FYNNEI. The CDR3 spans 11 residues. The CDR3: CASERDYEQYF. In DNA, the CDR3 is TGTGCCAGCGAAAGAGACTACGAGCAGTACTTC.

The chain couples TRBV7-9 to TRBJ1-5; D uncertain. The CDR3 sequence is 15 residues long. V was trimmed by 5 bases and J by 4 bases, leaving 15 bases between them. CDR1 is SEHNR and CDR2 is FQNEAQ in the germline V gene (reference sequence). In DNA, the CDR3 is TGTGCCAGCAGCCCAAACTCGGGCCCGAATCAGCCCCAGCATTTT. It yields the protein CASSPNSGPNQPQHF.

This rearrangement joins TRBV11-1 to TRBJ1-1; TRBD1 agrees at 7 bases. This CDR3 contains 14 residues. CDR1 is SGHAT, CDR2 FQDESV, per germline (reference sequence). The ends lost 5 bases at V and 4 bases at J; junction bases unmatched: 7. CDR3 in DNA: TGTGCCAGCAGCCCCAGGGGGGCGTCCACTGAAGCTTTCTTT. Its protein product is CASSPRGASTEAFF.

The rearrangement joins TRBV7-3 to TRBJ2-1, with 10 nucleotides matching TRBD2. J lost 9 bases, V lost 2 bases, and 7 bases had no gene match. This CDR3 has 15 amino acids. Germline V gene sequence: CDR1 SGHTA, CDR2 FQGTGA. The CDR3 protein is CASSLLLAGKTEQFF. The CDR3 region has the DNA TGTGCCAGCAGCTTACTACTAGCGGGGAAGACTGAGCAGTTCTTC.

The chain carries TRBV6-6 and TRBJ2-5; possibly TRBD1 for D (6 bases). The V gene lost 4 bases and the J gene lost 5 bases, with 17 bases spanning the gap. The CDR3 extends over 15 amino acids. Germline CDR1 and CDR2: MNHNY and SVGAGI (reference sequence). CDR3 bases: TGTGCCAGCAGTTTAAGACAGGACCGTTTGGAGACCCAGTACTTC. It codes for CASSLRQDRLETQYF.

The J gene is TRBJ2-5, the V gene TRBV11-2; no clear D. V was shortened by 1 base and J by 1 base, with 16 bases between the two germline ends. Germline values: CDR1 SGHAT, CDR2 FQNNGV. The CDR3 has 17 amino acids. CDR3 nucleotides: TGTGCCAGCAGCTTAGTCTTGGGCAGGATAGCCCAAGAGACCCAGTACTTC. As protein: CASSLVLGRIAQETQYF. Based on the CDR3 plus reference TRBV11-2 and TRBJ2-5, the full variable domain is EAGVAQSPRYKIIEKRQSVAFWCNPISGHATLYWYQQILGQGPKLLIQFQNNGVVDDSQLPKDRFSAERLKGVDSTLKIQPAKLEDSAVYLCASSLVLGRIAQETQYFGPGTRLLVL.

The gene calls are TRBV27 and TRBJ2-5; 8 nucleotides match TRBD1. Germline values: CDR1 MNHEY, CDR2 SMNVEV (reference sequence). Trimming at V came to 4 bases and at J to 3 bases, leaving 4 bases not matched to a gene. The CDR3 runs to 14 residues. DNA of the CDR3: TGTGCCAGCAGTTCACCGGACAGGGAAGAGACCCAGTACTTC. Residues: CASSSPDREETQYF.

This sequence joins TRBV29-1 and TRBJ2-3, with D tentatively TRBD2 (6 bases). With 4 bases removed from V and 0 bases from J, the gap between germline ends came to 11 bases. Germline V CDR1 and CDR2: SQVTM, ANQGSEA. The CDR3 runs 14 residues. CDR3 region: CSVVRGLSTDTQYF. The DNA for the CDR3 is TGCAGCGTTGTAAGGGGACTGAGCACAGATACGCAGTATTTT.

J is TRBJ2-7 and V is TRBV6-5; maybe TRBD1 (6 bases). This CDR3 has 15 residues. Germline lookup yields CDR1 MNHEY and CDR2 SVGAGI. Trimming removed 8 bases at V and 5 bases at J, with 22 bases between. The CDR3 DNA reads TGTGCCAGCGCCCCCCTAGACAGGAGGATGGACGAGCAGTACTTC. This gives the protein CASAPLDRRMDEQYF.